These T cell receptor beta chains were read from a single sample in a study of CD8 T cells in ankylosing spondylitis. TCRdb processed the 5' RACE reads anew with MiXCR; each CDR3 protein has one entry. The sample shows approximately 300,000 distinct CDR3 sequences, roughly 20% of them seen only once. The sample taken for sequencing was blood, either unsorted or a sorted T cell fraction (not recorded which). The receptors here all came from a female donor with ankylosing spondylitis or in good health (not recorded which). CDR3s include the opening cysteine and the closing phenylalanine or tryptophan.

TRBV20-1	TRBJ1-2	CSASAGLSYGYTF
TRBV30	TRBJ2-1	CAWSPGTSIGNEQFF
TRBV4-2	TRBJ2-3	CASSQDNRGSYSTDTQYF
TRBV12-3/TRBV12-4	TRBJ2-7	CASSPLAGVGDEQYF
TRBV29-1	TRBJ2-5	CSAQYRERETQYF
TRBV20-1	TRBJ2-3	CSARDCAGGADTQYF
TRBV20-1	TRBJ1-2	CSARDHGTGRGYGYTF
TRBV6-2/TRBV6-3	TRBJ2-7	CASSYLRENTNEQYF
TRBV5-1	TRBJ2-1	CASRSTGGQYNEQFF
TRBV2	TRBJ1-1	CASNKDMGTEAFF
TRBV6-6	TRBJ2-1	CASSYGSSYEQFF
TRBV29-1	TRBJ2-1	CSVATSGRADYYNEQFF
TRBV20-1	TRBJ2-3	CSAPSGGNTDTQYF
TRBV5-5	TRBJ2-7	CASSRQGALSYEQYF
TRBV5-1	TRBJ2-5	CASSVVSRETQYF
TRBV9	TRBJ2-1	CASSVGVAGENEQFF
TRBV6-2/TRBV6-3	TRBJ2-7	CASSHASPSRYEQYF
TRBV12-3/TRBV12-4	TRBJ2-1	CASSLRWDQWEQFF
TRBV20-1	TRBJ2-1	CSASPGRGYNEQFF
TRBV15	TRBJ1-6	CATSRDRSNSPLHF
TRBV7-2	TRBJ2-5	CASSLVTGRQETQYF
TRBV7-2	TRBJ1-4	CASSPRSGGNEKLFF
TRBV5-1	TRBJ2-7	CASSPSAGFQYYEQYF
TRBV6-1	TRBJ2-2	CASSMTGGDTGELFF
TRBV11-2	TRBJ2-1	CASSLFIHLKSIEQFF
TRBV6-2/TRBV6-3	TRBJ1-2	CATTRGSSPRYGYTF
TRBV9	TRBJ2-1	CASSARDRPYNEQFF
TRBV5-1	TRBJ2-7	CASSLADEQYF
TRBV10-3	TRBJ2-3	CAISLGTSGRKEADTQYF
TRBV7-2	TRBJ2-1	CASSLRLVQGNEQFF
TRBV7-7	TRBJ2-1	CASSLAHGANNEQFF
TRBV12-3/TRBV12-4	TRBJ1-1	CASSSPVNTEAFF
TRBV18	TRBJ2-1	CASSPGTGGEQFF
TRBV7-7	TRBJ1-6	CASSTPTETNSPLHF
TRBV20-1	TRBJ1-2	CSARDGTGGSYGYTF
TRBV29-1	TRBJ1-1	CSVVGNAPSNTEAFF
TRBV11-2	TRBJ2-3	CASSLPPWGGTDTQYF
TRBV12-3/TRBV12-4	TRBJ2-7	CASSYRGAVSYEQYF
TRBV20-1	TRBJ2-1	CSAGSSYNEQFF
TRBV20-1	TRBJ2-7	CSARDPGQGNYEQYF
TRBV7-2	TRBJ1-2	CASRLGIQSSGYTF
TRBV19	TRBJ2-5	CATPTEYTEETQYF
TRBV20-1	TRBJ2-1	CSATFPRDRGNEQFF
TRBV10-3	TRBJ1-4	CAISESGSHNEKLFF
TRBV12-3/TRBV12-4	TRBJ1-1	CASSPPSGGTEAFF
TRBV7-2	TRBJ2-3	CASSSLTSGVSTDTQYF
TRBV27	TRBJ2-3	CASSPQGSGWDTQYF
TRBV5-1	TRBJ2-3	CASSLARGKTDTQYF
TRBV6-5	TRBJ1-2	CASSYWEGRAYGYTF